A single sample is the source of the 28 T cell receptor beta chains below, sequenced in a study of blood T cells in healthy people across ages. Then a second PCR, running roughly 7 to 11 cycles, was carried out with a sample-barcoded 5' primer and a J-beta primer mix. TCRdb recomputed calls from the 5' RACE reads with MiXCR, one row per CDR3 protein. The sample records roughly 680,000 distinct CDR3 sequences, 49% being singletons. The specimen sequenced was blood. These receptors came from a woman aged 55-69 years in good health.

A single count supports this clonotype. V and J are TRBV7-9 and TRBJ1-1; unclear D gene. The CDR3 covers 12 residues. The V end was cut by 5 bases, the J end by 6 bases, with 10 bases between. Germline loops: CDR1 SEHNR, CDR2 FQNEAQ (reference sequence). The CDR3 coding sequence is TGTGCCAGCAGCCCAAACCTCCCTGAAGCTTTCTTT. As protein: CASSPNLPEAFF.

With regard to this clonotype: The junction does not match germline at one end; this may be a read error. The rearrangement joins TRBV3-1 to TRBJ2-1; 8 bases fit TRBD2. The CDR3 covers 18 residues. From germline, CDR1 is LGHDT and CDR2 YNNKEL (reference sequence). CDR3 in DNA: TGTGCCAGCAGCCAACCCCCCTGGACTAGCATCTCCCACAATGAGCAGTTCTTC. Encoded protein: CASSQPPWTSISHNEQFF.

This clonotype appeared a few times. V and J are TRBV20-1 and TRBJ2-3, with unresolved D. This CDR3 spans 15 amino acids. Germline V gene sequence: CDR1 DFQATT, CDR2 SNEGSKA (reference sequence). V dropped 3 bases and J dropped 5 bases, with 18 bases sitting between them. The CDR3 coding sequence is TGCAGTGCTAGTTTAGAAGGTGGAGTTGGAGATACGCAGTATTTT. It encodes CSASLEGGVGDTQYF.

The chain recombines TRBV28 with TRBJ2-7, with 7 positions matching TRBD1. Germline V gives CDR1 MDHEN, CDR2 SYDVKM. The V segment lost 5 bases and the J segment 4 bases; nucleotides outside the gene matches: 5. This CDR3 has 13 amino acids. For the CDR3, the DNA is TGTGCCAGCAGTATCCCACAGGGGTACGAGCAGTACTTC. Translation: CASSIPQGYEQYF.

This sequence joins TRBV6-1 and TRBJ1-2; D might be TRBD1 (6 bases). Germline-derived CDR1 and CDR2 are MNHNS and SASEGT. V was cut by 7 bases and J by 4 bases, with 16 bases left in between. The CDR3 runs 14 residues. This chain's CDR3 is CASTQGGGVYGYTF. CDR3 nucleotides: TGTGCCAGCACCCAAGGGGGGGGCGTCTATGGCTACACCTTC.

Worth noting for this clonotype: Since a much larger clone is just one base distant, this may be a read error. V and J are TRBV29-1 and TRBJ2-5; D perhaps matches TRBD2 (5 bases). Germline V CDR1 and CDR2: SQVTM, ANQGSEA. The CDR3 sequence is 11 residues long. V was shortened by 8 bases and J by 11 bases, with 18 bases between the two germline ends. The CDR3, as DNA: TGCAGCTTCACTATAAGCGGCGGGCAGTACTTC. Protein: CSFTISGGQYF.

The chain joins TRBV20-1 to TRBJ2-5; D is undetermined. The CDR3 length is 10 residues. The V gene lost 1 base and the J gene lost 5 bases, with 2 bases spanning the gap. Germline V CDR1 and CDR2: DFQATT, SNEGSKA (reference sequence). The chain's CDR3 is CSARAETQYF. The CDR3 DNA reads TGCAGTGCTAGAGCTGAGACCCAGTACTTC.

V is TRBV24-1 and J is TRBJ2-3; D possibly corresponds to TRBD2 (6 bases). This CDR3 has 15 residues. The ends were cut back, 4 bases at V and 5 bases at J, with 15 bases in the middle. CDR1 is KGHDR, CDR2 SFDVKD, per germline. The CDR3 spells CATSEFSGVGDTQYF. The CDR3, as DNA: TGTGCCACCAGTGAGTTTAGCGGAGTGGGAGATACGCAGTATTTT.

This clonotype was seen a few times. The V and J genes are TRBV7-9 and TRBJ2-7; the D gene is possibly TRBD1 (5 bases). Trimming took off 4 bases at V and 0 bases at J, with 13 bases between the two ends. The CDR3 sequence is 15 residues long. Germline CDR1 is SEHNR and CDR2 is FQNEAQ (reference sequence). CDR3 DNA: TGTGCCAGCAGCTCCCGCCCAGGGAACTCCTACGAGCAGTACTTC. Translation: CASSSRPGNSYEQYF.

J is TRBJ2-7 and V is TRBV12-3 or TRBV12-4, with unresolved D. This CDR3 region has 13 residues. Trimming stripped 5 bases from V and 2 bases from J, with 10 bases between. CDR3 DNA: TGTGCCAGCAGTCCTCTAACTCCCTACGAGCAGTACTTC. It codes for CASSPLTPYEQYF.

V usage is TRBV5-1 and J usage is TRBJ2-5, with no clear D. Trimming removed 1 base from V and 1 base from J, with 11 bases in between. Germline V gene data show CDR1 as SGHRS and CDR2 as YFSETQ. This CDR3 is 15 amino acids long. The CDR3 protein is CASSLITAAQETQYF. In DNA, the CDR3 is TGCGCCAGCAGCTTGATCACCGCGGCCCAAGAGACCCAGTACTTC.

A few counts support this clonotype. J is TRBJ2-3 and V is TRBV27, with 10 bases matching TRBD2. Germline V gene data show CDR1 as MNHEY and CDR2 as SMNVEV (reference sequence). There are 16 residues in the CDR3. After removal of 4 bases from V and 3 bases from J, the junction contained 7 bases not matched to a gene. Written as DNA, the CDR3 is TGTGCCAGCAGTTCGCCTACTAGCGGGAAGACAGATACGCAGTATTTT. It yields the protein CASSSPTSGKTDTQYF.

The chain recombines TRBV5-4 with TRBJ2-5; the match to TRBD2 covers 7 bases. V shed 6 bases, J shed 4 bases, and the junction held 12 bases outside the gene matches. This CDR3 comprises 15 residues. Germline loops: CDR1 SGHNT, CDR2 YYREEE (reference sequence). The CDR3 loop is CASIRREKVGETQYF. The CDR3 DNA reads as TGTGCCAGCATCCGGCGGGAGAAGGTTGGAGAGACCCAGTACTTC. Combining the CDR3 with reference TRBV5-4 and TRBJ2-5 gives the whole variable domain ETGVTQSPTHLIKTRGQQVTLRCSSQSGHNTVSWYQQALGQGPQFIFQYYREEENGRGNFPPRFSGLQFPNYSSELNVNALELDDSALYLCASIRREKVGETQYFGPGTRLLVL.

DNA of the CDR3: TGTGCCAGCAGCTTAGTACGCGGGAGTTCGTTCAATGAGCAGTTCTTC. Protein: CASSLVRGSSFNEQFF. The chain recombines TRBV11-2 with TRBJ2-1; 7 bases match TRBD2. The ends lost 1 base at V and 6 bases at J; junction bases unmatched: 9. CDR3 size: 16 residues. From germline, CDR1 is SGHAT and CDR2 FQNNGV.

In its sample, this clonotype was seen a few times. The J gene is TRBJ2-4, the V gene TRBV28; D could derive from TRBD1 or TRBD2 (5 bases each). Judging by the DNA end, TRBJ2-7 fits better; the J call may be wrong. The CDR3 consists of 12 residues. Germline V CDR1 and CDR2: MDHEN, SYDVKM. This CDR3 is CASSVPGPEQYF. DNA of the CDR3: TGTGCCAGCAGTGTACCGGGACCCGAGCAGTACTTC.

This clonotype was counted once. The genes are TRBV27 and TRBJ2-5; D is unclear. Matching the DNA end better, TRBJ2-7 makes the J call doubtful. Germline V gene lookup returns CDR1 MNHEY and CDR2 SMNVEV (reference sequence). The CDR3 is 15 residues long. CDR3 sequence reads: CASSLSGGFYYEQYF. The CDR3 DNA reads as TGTGCCAGCAGTTTATCTGGCGGATTCTACTACGAGCAGTACTTC.

The genes are TRBV4-3 and TRBJ2-7, with D uncertain. Per germline, CDR1 LGHNA and CDR2 YSLEER. This CDR3 comprises 15 residues. V was pared by 1 base and J by 7 bases, with 17 bases between. The CDR3 bases are TGCGCCAGCAGCCAAGCTCCGGGCGAAGTTCATGAGCAGTACTTC. It encodes CASSQAPGEVHEQYF.

Here the CDR3 DNA reads TGTGCCAGCAGCCTTATCCCGCCTGCGTCACCCCTCCACTTT. It codes for CASSLIPPASPLHF. The chain uses TRBV7-9 and TRBJ1-6, with unresolved D. The ends were cut back, 5 bases at V and 10 bases at J, with 15 bases in the middle. This CDR3 contains 14 residues. The germline V gene has CDR1 SEHNR and CDR2 FQNEAQ (reference sequence).

The chain joins TRBV5-1 to TRBJ1-2; tentatively, D is TRBD1 (5 bases). Looked up from germline, CDR1 is SGHRS and CDR2 is YFSETQ. The CDR3 runs 16 residues. Deletions cut 0 bases from V and 6 bases from J, with 18 bases between. This CDR3 is CASSLADPARGHGYTF. The DNA of the CDR3 is TGCGCCAGCAGCTTGGCCGATCCGGCGAGGGGCCATGGCTACACCTTC.

J is TRBJ2-7 and V is TRBV6-2 or TRBV6-3; no reliable D call. CDR3 length equals 15 residues. V was cut by 0 bases and J by 7 bases, with 16 bases left in between. From germline, CDR1 is MNHEY and CDR2 SVGEGT. The CDR3 nucleotides are TGTGCCAGCAGTTACTCGTTTGGTAGCTGGGATGAGCAGTACTTC. Its protein is CASSYSFGSWDEQYF.

The rearrangement joins TRBV24-1 to TRBJ2-4; D is possibly TRBD1 (6 bases). This CDR3 spans 16 amino acids. Germline-derived CDR1 and CDR2 are KGHDR and SFDVKD. V gave up 5 bases and J gave up 12 bases, with 25 bases separating them. CDR3 DNA: TGTGCCACCAGTGTCGAAGGGGGACACTATCCTTTTGGTCAGTACTTC. Protein: CATSVEGGHYPFGQYF.

This chain uses TRBV20-1 with TRBJ2-1; 12 nucleotides line up with TRBD2. After removal of 0 bases from V and 5 bases from J, the junction contained 5 bases not matched to a gene. Germline lookup yields CDR1 DFQATT and CDR2 SNEGSKA (reference sequence). This CDR3 is built from 16 residues. The CDR3 sequence: CSARDSSGRVHNEQFF. In nucleotides, the CDR3 is TGCAGTGCTAGAGATTCTAGCGGGAGGGTCCACAATGAGCAGTTCTTC.

This CDR3 reads CASSHLRDRVLGYTF. In DNA form, the CDR3 reads TGTGCCAGCAGTCACCTCCGGGACAGGGTGTTAGGCTACACCTTC. The chain is built from TRBV27 and TRBJ1-2; 9 nucleotides align to TRBD1. The V gene end was trimmed by 5 bases and the J gene end by 8 bases; junction bases not matched to a gene: 12. The CDR3 consists of 15 residues. Per the germline V gene, CDR1 is MNHEY and CDR2 is SMNVEV (reference sequence).

There are a few counts of this clonotype. The chain uses TRBV29-1 and TRBJ2-3, with D perhaps TRBD2 (6 bases). The germline V gene encodes CDR1 SQVTM and CDR2 ANQGSEA. The CDR3 contains 14 residues. Trimming took 4 bases from V and 4 from J, leaving 15 bases between them. The CDR3 region is CSVAGELAADTQYF. For the CDR3, the DNA is TGCAGCGTTGCCGGGGAACTAGCTGCAGATACGCAGTATTTT.

The chain carries TRBV10-3 and TRBJ2-1; the match to TRBD1 covers 9 bases. The CDR3 consists of 17 residues. The V gene end was trimmed by 3 bases and the J gene end by 2 bases; junction bases not matched to a gene: 8. Germline V CDR1 and CDR2: ENHRY, SYGVKD. Here the CDR3 DNA reads TGTGCCATCAGTGATGTCCTGGGACAGGGAGCCTACAATGAGCAGTTCTTC. As protein: CAISDVLGQGAYNEQFF.

J is TRBJ2-1 and V is TRBV5-5; D is perhaps TRBD2 (6 bases). From germline, CDR1 is SGHKS and CDR2 YYEKEE (reference sequence). The CDR3 runs to 14 residues. Trimming left V 4 bases short and J 12 bases short, with 20 bases between. In DNA, the CDR3 is TGTGCCAGCAGCGAATCCGGGACTGCGTGGGGGCAGTTCTTC. The encoded protein is CASSESGTAWGQFF.

This clonotype appeared a few times. V usage is TRBV5-1 and J usage is TRBJ2-3, with 12 nucleotides matching TRBD2. This CDR3 has 16 amino acids. Trimming at V came to 4 bases and at J to 3 bases, leaving 6 bases not matched to a gene. Germline V lookup: CDR1 SGHRS, CDR2 YFSETQ. CDR3 in DNA: TGCGCCAGCAGCACGACAACTAGCGGGAGGACAGATACGCAGTATTTT. It encodes CASSTTTSGRTDTQYF.

About this clonotype itself: Since a much larger clone is just one base distant, this may be a read error. The chain employs TRBV7-2 and TRBJ2-1; no clear D gene. The length of the CDR3 is 13 residues. Per germline, CDR1 SGHTA and CDR2 FQGNSA. The CDR3 loop is CANSLEAENEQFF. In DNA form, the CDR3 reads TGTGCCAACAGCTTAGAGGCCGAAAATGAGCAGTTCTTC.